This T cell receptor beta chain was sequenced in a study of blood T cell repertoires in COVID-19. Background on the study: Specimens from acute and convalescent COVID-19 originated in the United States, Italy and Spain. T cells, B-cell-depleted T cells, or PBMCs provided the cDNA or gDNA that served as material.

The CDR3 sequence is 13 residues long. V was shortened by 5 bases and J by 4 bases, with 10 bases between the two germline ends. Germline V gene lookup returns CDR1 SGHTA and CDR2 FQGTGA. Seattle cases were enrolled at active infection and followed longitudinally. Authors' analysis steps: Nucleated cell number was recorded as an estimate derived from reference gene primer amplification. The method was immunoSEQ multiplex PCR; TCRdb's version includes in-frame clones alone and lacks a portion of them. V, J and clone size derive from that table, while D and trimming were established from the DNA sequence. Of approximately 330,000 clones in the sample, approximately 90% are singletons; the top ten hold around 8.9%.

The chain combines TRBV7-3 with TRBJ2-3; D gene uncertain. This TCR was recovered from a man in his thirties or forties with COVID-19, enrolled during active disease. Sequenced: peripheral blood. DNA of the CDR3: TGTGCCAGCAGCCCTTCTTTTCCAGATACGCAGTATTTT. Encoded protein: CASSPSFPDTQYF.